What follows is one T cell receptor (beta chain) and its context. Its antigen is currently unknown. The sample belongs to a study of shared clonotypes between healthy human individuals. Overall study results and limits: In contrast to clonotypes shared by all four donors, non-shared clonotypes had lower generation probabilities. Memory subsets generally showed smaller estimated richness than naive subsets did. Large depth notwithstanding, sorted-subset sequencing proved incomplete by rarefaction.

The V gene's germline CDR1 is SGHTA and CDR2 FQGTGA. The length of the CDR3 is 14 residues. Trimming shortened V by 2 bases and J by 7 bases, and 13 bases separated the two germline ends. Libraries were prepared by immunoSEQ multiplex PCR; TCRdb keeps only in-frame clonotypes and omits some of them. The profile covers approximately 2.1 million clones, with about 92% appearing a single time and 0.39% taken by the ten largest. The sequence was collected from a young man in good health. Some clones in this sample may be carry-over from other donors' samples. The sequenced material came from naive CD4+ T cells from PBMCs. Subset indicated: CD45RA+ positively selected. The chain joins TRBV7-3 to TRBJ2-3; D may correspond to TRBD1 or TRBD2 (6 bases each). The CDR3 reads CASSLGSGANTQYF. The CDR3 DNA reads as TGTGCCAGCAGCTTAGGGTCGGGGGCAAATACGCAGTATTTT. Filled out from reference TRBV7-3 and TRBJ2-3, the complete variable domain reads GAGVSQTPSNKVTEKGKYVELRCDPISGHTALYWYRQSLGQGPEFLIYFQGTGAADDSGLPNDRFFAVRPEGSVSTLKIQRTERGDSAVYLCASSLGSGANTQYFGPGTRLTVL.